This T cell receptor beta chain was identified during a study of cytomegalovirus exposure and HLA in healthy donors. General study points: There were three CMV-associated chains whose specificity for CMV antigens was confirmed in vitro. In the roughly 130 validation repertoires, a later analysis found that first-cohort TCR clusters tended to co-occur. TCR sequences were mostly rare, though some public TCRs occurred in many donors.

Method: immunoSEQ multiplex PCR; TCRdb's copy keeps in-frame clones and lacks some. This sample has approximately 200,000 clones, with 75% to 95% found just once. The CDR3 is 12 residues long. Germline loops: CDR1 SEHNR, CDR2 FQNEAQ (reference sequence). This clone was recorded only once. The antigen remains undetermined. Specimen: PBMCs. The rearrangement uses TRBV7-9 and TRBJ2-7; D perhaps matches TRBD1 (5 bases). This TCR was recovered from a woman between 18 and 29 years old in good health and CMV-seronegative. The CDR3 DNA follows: TGTGCAAGTCGGGCAGGGTCCTACGAGCAGTACTTC. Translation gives CASRAGSYEQYF.